The 26 T cell receptor beta chains listed next were all sequenced from one sample in a study of vaccination effects on CD4 cells after COVID-19 (dated by TCRdb to 2021 to 2024). After less than 13 days of culture, CD4+ T cells were isolated with the EasySep CD4+ T cell isolation kit. These receptors are not linked to any known antigen. Library method: the immunoSEQ multiplex PCR assay. TCRdb took this table from immuneACCESS and kept in-frame rearrangements with V and J called. Such tables lack part of the clones; where checked against another copy, unresolved V genes explain under half of the gap, and the rest is unexplained. The sample contains 35,000 to 40,000 clones, approximately 75% of them found a single time. The top ten constitute less than 3.5% of the sample. The material was CD4+ T cells from PBMCs cultured without peptide, obtained before COVID-19 vaccination. These receptors originate from a human donor who received a COVID-19 vaccine.

The chain couples TRBV12-3 or TRBV12-4 to TRBJ1-1; TRBD1 agrees at 9 bases. The CDR3 runs 13 residues. V trimming: 6 bases; J trimming: 7 bases; junction bases outside the gene matches: 6. CDR3 region: CASSHRGRGEAFF. As DNA, the CDR3 is TGTGCCAGCAGCCACAGGGGGCGGGGTGAAGCTTTCTTT.

This clone came up a few times. The V and J genes are TRBV5-1 and TRBJ2-7; 7 bases map to TRBD1. Trimming at V came to 4 bases and at J to 0 bases, leaving 4 bases not matched to a gene. The CDR3 runs to 14 residues. In germline, CDR1 is SGHRS, CDR2 YFSETQ. The CDR3 sequence: CASSMRQGSYEQYF. CDR3 in DNA: TGCGCCAGCAGCATGAGACAGGGCTCCTACGAGCAGTACTTC.

The chain combines TRBV30 with TRBJ2-7; TRBD2 agrees at 8 bases. J lost 1 base, V lost 2 bases, and 4 bases had no gene match. The CDR3 extends over 14 amino acids. Germline V lookup: CDR1 GTSNPN, CDR2 SVGIG (reference sequence). CDR3 DNA sequence: TGTGCCTGGAGTTCGGGGGGGACATCCTACGAGCAGTACTTC. Its translation: CAWSSGGTSYEQYF.

In this sample, this clone turned up a few times. The V gene is TRBV7-9, the J gene TRBJ1-6; D remains ambiguous. CDR3 length: 14 residues. V was clipped by 3 bases and J by 5 bases, with 8 bases between them. Germline V gene sequence: CDR1 SEHNR, CDR2 FQNEAQ (reference sequence). For the CDR3, the DNA is TGTGCCAGCAGCTTCGACGGCCATAATTCACCCCTCCACTTT. Encoded protein: CASSFDGHNSPLHF.

In this sample, this clone turned up a few times. The V call is TRBV28, the J call TRBJ2-7; the D gene could be TRBD1 or TRBD2 (5 bases each). V lost 6 bases to trimming and J lost 5 bases, with 14 bases between them. This CDR3 has 13 amino acids. Germline V gene sequence: CDR1 MDHEN, CDR2 SYDVKM. CDR3: CASSPGRGDEQYF. The CDR3 DNA reads TGTGCCAGCAGCCCGGGACGGGGAGACGAGCAGTACTTC.

The chain employs TRBV6-5 and TRBJ2-7, with 13 bases that match TRBD2. The ends lost 6 bases at V and 5 bases at J; junction bases unmatched: 4. CDR3 length: 14 amino acids. Germline V gene sequence: CDR1 MNHEY, CDR2 SVGAGI. CDR3 sequence: CASRPGLAGDEQYF. The CDR3 DNA is TGTGCCAGCAGACCCGGACTAGCGGGAGACGAGCAGTACTTC.

Here the CDR3 DNA reads TGTGCCAGCAGCCTTGGATCACCCCTCCACTTT. It encodes CASSLGSPLHF. V gene TRBV3-1 (or the pseudogene TRBV3-2) combines with J gene TRBJ1-6; D remains ambiguous. The germline V gene encodes CDR1 LGHDT and CDR2 YNNKEL (reference sequence). The length of the CDR3 is 11 residues. V gave up 4 bases and J gave up 10 bases, with 5 bases separating them.

A remark on this clone: The identical CDR3 is also encoded by other nucleotide sequences in the sample. The chain employs TRBV20-1 and TRBJ1-1; a possible D gene is TRBD1 (5 bases). The ends were cut back, 5 bases at V and 4 bases at J, with 8 bases in the middle. CDR1 and CDR2 from the germline V gene are DFQATT and SNEGSKA (reference sequence). CDR3 length: 11 amino acids. CDR3 residues: CSASQGTEAFF. CDR3 DNA sequence: TGCAGTGCTTCCCAGGGCACTGAAGCTTTCTTT.

J is TRBJ1-5 and V is TRBV9; D might be TRBD1 (6 bases). CDR1 and CDR2 from the germline V gene are SGDLS and YYNGEE. V lost 0 bases, J lost 8 bases, and 12 bases lay in between. The CDR3 has 14 amino acids. The CDR3 loop is CASSVAGGAEPQHF. The CDR3, as DNA: TGTGCCAGCAGCGTAGCCGGGGGCGCCGAGCCCCAGCATTTT.

V is TRBV7-9 and J is TRBJ2-7, with 8 nucleotides matching TRBD1. V shed 3 bases, J shed 2 bases, and the junction held 15 bases outside the gene matches. The CDR3 is 18 amino acids. Germline V gives CDR1 SEHNR, CDR2 FQNEAQ (reference sequence). The CDR3 spells CASSFRDRFARTAYEQYF. The CDR3 DNA reads TGTGCCAGCAGCTTTAGGGACAGGTTCGCGAGAACGGCCTACGAGCAGTACTTC. The full variable domain, its missing parts supplied by reference TRBV7-9 and TRBJ2-7, is DTGVSQNPRHKITKRGQNVTFRCDPISEHNRLYWYRQTLGQGPEFLTYFQNEAQLEKSRLLSDRFSAERPKGSFSTLEIQRTEQGDSAMYLCASSFRDRFARTAYEQYFGPGTRLTVT.

This clone was detected a few times. The J gene is TRBJ2-1, the V gene TRBV2; 8 positions match TRBD1. Germline trimming cut 2 bases from V and 7 bases from J; bases unmatched to any gene: 4. There are 14 residues in the CDR3. Per the germline V gene, CDR1 is SNHLY and CDR2 is FYNNEI. Written as DNA, the CDR3 is TGTGCCAGCAGTGAACAGGGGGCCCTTAATGAGCAGTTCTTC. Its translation: CASSEQGALNEQFF.

This clone was observed a few times. The chain has TRBV7-9 and TRBJ2-2, with 7 bases matching TRBD2. CDR1 SEHNR and CDR2 FQNEAQ come from the germline V gene (reference sequence). The CDR3 consists of 15 residues. V shed 4 bases, J shed 2 bases, and the junction held 4 bases outside the gene matches. The CDR3, as DNA: TGTGCCAGCAGCTCTCGGGACTACAACACCGGGGAGCTGTTTTTT. Its translation is CASSSRDYNTGELFF.

The rearrangement links TRBV7-9 to TRBJ2-2, with TRBD1 matching 9 bases. In germline, CDR1 is SEHNR, CDR2 FQNEAQ (reference sequence). This CDR3 contains 15 residues. The V and J ends lost 5 bases and 5 bases, in that order; junction bases with no gene match: 6. The DNA of the CDR3 is TGTGCCAGCAGCCCCGGACAGGGGTGGACCGGGGAGCTGTTTTTT. This gives the protein CASSPGQGWTGELFF.

This chain connects TRBV18 to TRBJ2-3; 11 bases are shared with TRBD2. Germline V lookup: CDR1 KGHSH, CDR2 LQKENI. This CDR3 has 15 amino acids. V shed 6 bases, J shed 2 bases, and the junction held 4 bases outside the gene matches. The CDR3: CASSPSGGYTDTQYF. For the CDR3, the DNA is TGTGCCAGCTCCCCTAGCGGGGGGTACACAGATACGCAGTATTTT.

This chain links TRBV30 with TRBJ2-1; D tentatively fits TRBD1 or TRBD2 (7 bases each). Germline V lookup: CDR1 GTSNPN, CDR2 SVGIG (reference sequence). The CDR3 is 14 amino acids. Trimming stripped 1 base from V and 4 bases from J, with 11 bases between. CDR3 loop: CAWSGGGQYNEQFF. The CDR3 nucleotides read TGTGCCTGGAGTGGGGGGGGACAGTACAATGAGCAGTTCTTC.

This clone was recorded only once. CDR3 residues: CASRPGQGADTIYF. DNA for the CDR3: TGTGCCAGCAGGCCAGGACAGGGGGCGGACACCATATATTTT. The chain recombines TRBV6-5 with TRBJ1-3, with 11 bases lining up with TRBD1. V was clipped by 6 bases and J by 8 bases; unmatched bases: 6. Germline-derived CDR1 and CDR2 are MNHEY and SVGAGI. This CDR3 region has 14 residues.

CDR3 in amino acids: CASSLGLAGGNWKKDEQFF. The CDR3 DNA follows: TGTGCCAGCAGCTTGGGGCTAGCGGGGGGCAACTGGAAGAAGGATGAGCAGTTCTTC. This rearrangement joins TRBV5-8 to TRBJ2-1; 11 bases match TRBD2. J gave up 8 bases and V 0 bases, and 16 bases lay outside the gene matches. The V gene's germline CDR1 is SGHTS and CDR2 YDEGEE. The CDR3 totals 19 residues. Filled out from reference TRBV5-8 and TRBJ2-1, the complete variable domain reads EAGVTQSPTHLIKTRGQQATLRCSPISGHTSVYWYQQALGLGLQFLLWYDEGEERNRGNFPPRFSGRQFPNYSSELNVNALELEDSALYLCASSLGLAGGNWKKDEQFFGPGTRLTVL.

CDR3 in DNA: TGTGCCAGCAGTGTTAGTGTCAATCAGCCCCAGCATTTT. The encoded protein is CASSVSVNQPQHF. The V call is TRBV2, the J call TRBJ1-5; D unresolved. Germline V gene sequence: CDR1 SNHLY, CDR2 FYNNEI. This CDR3 has 13 residues. Trimming stripped 4 bases from V and 3 bases from J, with 7 bases between.

The rearrangement links TRBV9 to TRBJ2-3; 12 bases line up with TRBD2. Germline lookup yields CDR1 SGDLS and CDR2 YYNGEE. Trimming at V came to 4 bases and at J to 3 bases, leaving 3 bases not matched to a gene. This CDR3 has 15 amino acids. The CDR3 DNA reads TGTGCCAGCAGCTCGGGGACTAGCGGGACAGATACGCAGTATTTT. Its protein is CASSSGTSGTDTQYF.

The CDR3, as DNA: TGCGCCAGCAGCCAAGAAAGGGACCGTGAAAAACTGTTTTTT. Translated: CASSQERDREKLFF. This chain links TRBV4-1 with TRBJ1-4; D is perhaps TRBD1 (5 bases). Trimming cost V 0 bases and J 7 bases, with 9 bases left between them. CDR3 length: 14 residues. Germline CDR1 is MGHRA and CDR2 is YSYEKL.

V is TRBV3-1 (or the pseudogene TRBV3-2) and J is TRBJ2-3; D tentatively fits TRBD1 or TRBD2 (6 bases each). V was shortened by 4 bases and J by 4 bases, with 9 bases between the two germline ends. The germline CDR1 and CDR2 sequences are LGHDT and YNNKEL (reference sequence). This CDR3 comprises 13 residues. CDR3 amino acids: CASSRRGADTQYF. CDR3 coding DNA: TGTGCCAGCAGCCGGAGGGGGGCAGATACGCAGTATTTT.

The chain carries TRBV19 and TRBJ2-7; D is uncertain. The CDR3 runs 14 residues. Deletions cut 3 bases from V and 3 bases from J, with 12 bases between. The germline V gene has CDR1 LNHDA and CDR2 SQIVND (reference sequence). CDR3 amino acids: CASSMDPRGYEQYF. In nucleotides, the CDR3 is TGTGCCAGTAGTATGGATCCCAGAGGCTACGAGCAGTACTTC.

In this sample, this clone turned up once. V usage is TRBV5-1 and J usage is TRBJ2-7; D is unresolved. Germline V gene lookup returns CDR1 SGHRS and CDR2 YFSETQ. The CDR3 length is 16 residues. The V gene lost 0 bases and the J gene lost 0 bases, with 13 bases spanning the gap. CDR3 protein: CASSLAPSSFSYEQYF. CDR3 in DNA: TGCGCCAGCAGCTTGGCTCCTTCCTCCTTCTCCTACGAGCAGTACTTC.

This rearrangement joins TRBV1 to TRBJ1-6; TRBD1 reflects the table's D call only, with no check against the DNA. TRBV1 is noted as a pseudogene. The CDR3 spans 21 residues. The CDR3 here is CTSSPFNSETGGAIYNSPLHF. CDR3 nucleotides: TGCACCAGCAGCCCCTTCAACTCTGAGACAGGGGGCGCGATCTATAATTCACCCCTCCACTTT.

V is TRBV25-1 and J is TRBJ1-5; tentative D call: TRBD1 (5 bases). The CDR3 covers 13 residues. The ends were cut back, 2 bases at V and 4 bases at J, with 6 bases in the middle. The germline gives CDR1 MGHDK, CDR2 SYGVNS. The CDR3 reads CASSEGGNQPQHF. The CDR3 DNA sequence: TGTGCCAGCAGTGAAGGGGGGAATCAGCCCCAGCATTTT. Full variable domain (outside the CDR3, taken from reference TRBV25-1 and TRBJ1-5): EADIYQTPRYLVIGTGKKITLECSQTMGHDKMYWYQQDPGMELHLIHYSYGVNSTEKGDLSSESTVSRIRTEHFPLTLESARPSHTSQYLCASSEGGNQPQHFGDGTRLSIL.

This clone was counted a few times. The J gene is TRBJ2-2, the V gene TRBV11-3; possibly TRBD2 for D (6 bases). This CDR3 region has 12 residues. The germline V and J ends were trimmed by 7 bases and 7 bases, with 10 bases remaining between them. Germline V gene lookup returns CDR1 SGHNT and CDR2 YENEEA. The CDR3 nucleotides are TGTGCCAGCACCGTGGGGGGCGGGGAGCTGTTTTTT. Translated, it gives CASTVGGGELFF.